These 26 T cell receptor beta chains came from one sample sequenced in a study of blood T cell repertoires in COVID-19. Method: immunoSEQ multiplex PCR; TCRdb's copy keeps in-frame clones and lacks some. The sample includes about 200,000 clones, approximately 84% of them seen just once. Sequenced: peripheral blood. These receptors originate from a woman older than 75 with acute or convalescent COVID-19.

The chain carries TRBV7-2 and TRBJ2-2; D unclear. V was cut by 5 bases and J by 7 bases, with 8 bases left in between. The CDR3 sequence is 12 residues long. CDR1 is SGHTA and CDR2 is FQGNSA in the germline V gene. The CDR3 DNA reads as TGTGCCAGCAGCCAAATGTTCGGGGAGCTGTTTTTT. Translated, it gives CASSQMFGELFF.

This clone appeared a single time. The chain carries TRBV27 and TRBJ2-7; 8 nucleotides agree with TRBD2. V was pared by 4 bases and J by 1 base, with 6 bases of the junction left unmatched. From germline, CDR1 is MNHEY and CDR2 SMNVEV (reference sequence). The CDR3 runs 15 residues. The CDR3, as DNA: TGTGCCAGCAGTTCACTAGCGGTCCTATCCTACGAGCAGTACTTC. Translating it yields CASSSLAVLSYEQYF.

The chain carries TRBV15 and TRBJ2-7; maybe TRBD2 (5 bases). This CDR3 is 15 amino acids long. Trimming removed 5 bases at V and 7 bases at J, with 21 bases between. Germline CDR1 reads LNHNV; CDR2 reads YYDKDF (reference sequence). The CDR3 loop is CATSPGGPRAREQYF. CDR3 DNA sequence: TGTGCCACCAGCCCCGGAGGACCCAGAGCTAGGGAGCAGTACTTC. Filled out from reference TRBV15 and TRBJ2-7, the complete variable domain reads DAMVIQNPRYQVTQFGKPVTLSCSQTLNHNVMYWYQQKSSQAPKLLFHYYDKDFNNEADTPDNFQSRRPNTSFCFLDIRSPGLGDTAMYLCATSPGGPRAREQYFGPGTRLTVT.

This clone has just one count. J is TRBJ2-3 and V is TRBV14, with a tentative D call TRBD1 (5 bases). The CDR3 totals 17 residues. Between the trimmed V and J ends, which lost 4 bases and 0 bases, there was a span of 17 bases. Germline V gene sequence: CDR1 SGHDN, CDR2 FVKESK. The CDR3 DNA reads as TGTGCCAGCAGCCGAGTACAGGAGAGCTCTAGCACAGATACGCAGTATTTT. Protein product: CASSRVQESSSTDTQYF.

This chain connects TRBV19 to TRBJ2-1, with 7 nucleotides matching TRBD2. Germline V lookup: CDR1 LNHDA, CDR2 SQIVND (reference sequence). V lost 1 base, J lost 12 bases, and 6 bases stayed unmatched. The CDR3 sequence is 13 residues long. The CDR3 sequence is CASSIGLGTTQFF. The CDR3 nucleotides are TGTGCCAGTAGTATAGGACTCGGGACTACGCAGTTCTTC.

The rearrangement uses TRBV6-2 or TRBV6-3 and TRBJ1-2, with D possibly matching TRBD1 (6 bases). V was pared by 2 bases and J by 5 bases, with 12 bases between. From germline, CDR1 is MNHEY and CDR2 SVGEGT. CDR3 length equals 14 residues. CDR3 amino acids: CASSYQGTIYGYTF. In DNA form, the CDR3 reads TGTGCCAGCAGTTACCAGGGGACCATATATGGCTACACCTTC.

Turning to this clone: An end of the junction does not agree with germline; a read error may underlie this. V and J are TRBV16 and TRBJ1-5, with a weak D call TRBD1 (6 bases). The CDR3 consists of 14 residues. Germline CDR1 and CDR2: KGHSY and FQNENV. The DNA of the CDR3 is TGTGCCAGCAGCCCAGGGGATAGCGATCAGCCCCAGCATTTT. It codes for CASSPGDSDQPQHF.

This chain connects TRBV5-4 to TRBJ1-1; D is ambiguous. The CDR3 is 12 residues long. V was cut by 5 bases and J by 8 bases, with 13 bases left in between. CDR1 and CDR2 (germline): SGHNT, YYREEE (reference sequence). In DNA, the CDR3 is TGTGCCAGCAGGCAGGTCACATCAGAAGCTTTCTTT. Protein product: CASRQVTSEAFF.

J is TRBJ1-1 and V is TRBV7-2; D might be TRBD1 (5 bases). This CDR3 is 14 amino acids long. The V and J ends lost 5 bases and 6 bases respectively, with 16 bases between them. Germline V gives CDR1 SGHTA, CDR2 FQGNSA. The CDR3 loop reads CASSHGRQTAEAFF. In nucleotides, the CDR3 is TGTGCCAGCAGCCATGGCCGACAGACGGCTGAAGCTTTCTTT.

This clone appeared once. V is TRBV27 and J is TRBJ2-3; D is perhaps TRBD1 (6 bases). This CDR3 is 17 amino acids long. V lost 5 bases and J 1 base, leaving 19 bases between the germline ends. Germline-derived CDR1 and CDR2 are MNHEY and SMNVEV (reference sequence). CDR3 amino acids: CASSRTLQGPRTDTQYF. The CDR3 DNA follows: TGTGCCAGCAGTCGTACCCTACAGGGACCTCGCACAGATACGCAGTATTTT.

V and J are TRBV7-8 and TRBJ2-1, with TRBD2 identical over 8 bases. V was clipped by 7 bases and J by 9 bases; unmatched bases: 11. This CDR3 spans 14 amino acids. CDR1 and CDR2 (germline): SGHVS, FQNEAQ. CDR3 in DNA: TGTGCCAGCATTTCCTCCCGGACTAGCACTGAGCAGTTCTTC. This gives the protein CASISSRTSTEQFF.

The V and J genes are TRBV28 and TRBJ2-7; 12 positions match TRBD1. The CDR3 is 14 amino acids. Trimming took 6 bases from V and 6 from J; bases not matched to a gene: 6. Per germline, CDR1 MDHEN and CDR2 SYDVKM. CDR3 region: CASRSGQGASEQYF. CDR3 coding DNA: TGTGCCAGCAGATCGGGACAGGGGGCGAGCGAGCAGTACTTC.

The rearrangement uses TRBV7-3 and TRBJ1-3; 9 bases fit TRBD1. The CDR3 loop spans 16 amino acids. Germline V gene data show CDR1 as SGHTA and CDR2 as FQGTGA. The J segment lost 1 base and the V segment lost 2 bases, leaving 3 bases of the junction unmatched. DNA for the CDR3: TGTGCCAGCAGCTTATTGGGACAGGGATCTGGAAACACCATATATTTT. Its protein is CASSLLGQGSGNTIYF.

The rearrangement uses TRBV11-3 and TRBJ2-3; 15 nucleotides agree with TRBD2. Germline-derived CDR1 and CDR2 are SGHNT and YENEEA. The CDR3 has 17 residues. The V segment lost 5 bases and the J segment 0 bases; nucleotides outside the gene matches: 3. DNA of the CDR3: TGTGCCAGCAGCCCAGGACTAGCGGGAGGGAGCACAGATACGCAGTATTTT. Translation gives CASSPGLAGGSTDTQYF.

In this sample, this clone turned up once. The rearrangement uses TRBV28 and TRBJ1-3; D possibly corresponds to TRBD1 (5 bases). Trimming removed 2 bases from V and 2 bases from J, with 13 bases in between. Germline CDR1 is MDHEN and CDR2 is SYDVKM. The length of the CDR3 is 16 residues. The CDR3 DNA is TGTGCCAGCAGTTTAAGAGGCAGGGATCCTGGAAACACCATATATTTT. Amino acids: CASSLRGRDPGNTIYF.

This chain uses TRBV5-1 with TRBJ2-5, with D perhaps matching TRBD1 (6 bases). Germline CDR1 reads SGHRS; CDR2 reads YFSETQ. V was cut by 4 bases and J by 1 base, with 11 bases left in between. This CDR3 is 14 amino acids long. Written as DNA, the CDR3 is TGCGCCAGCAGCCCGGTAGGGGGCCAAGAGACCCAGTACTTC. It specifies CASSPVGGQETQYF.

This chain links TRBV28 with TRBJ2-7, with D maybe TRBD1 (5 bases). V shed 2 bases and J shed 3 bases, with 11 bases lying between them. This CDR3 has 14 residues. The germline gives CDR1 MDHEN, CDR2 SYDVKM. CDR3 loop: CASSLRQGRYEQYF. The CDR3 DNA follows: TGTGCCAGCAGTTTACGGCAGGGCCGCTACGAGCAGTACTTC.

This chain uses TRBV4-3 with TRBJ2-3; D unclear. This CDR3 region has 12 residues. Germline assignment: CDR1 LGHNA and CDR2 YSLEER. The V gene lost 6 bases and the J gene lost 0 bases, with 4 bases spanning the gap. CDR3 protein: CASSLSTDTQYF. The CDR3 coding sequence is TGCGCCAGCAGTCTGAGCACAGATACGCAGTATTTT.

Only a few counts were recorded for this clone. This chain links TRBV7-2 with TRBJ2-7, with TRBD1 as a possible D gene (6 bases). Germline CDR1 reads SGHTA; CDR2 reads FQGNSA. The CDR3 consists of 16 residues. Trimming removed 5 bases at V and 0 bases at J, with 17 bases between. CDR3 DNA: TGTGCCAGCAGCCGTACTACAGGGCCCAGCTCCTACGAGCAGTACTTC. It translates to CASSRTTGPSSYEQYF.

V and J are TRBV5-8 and TRBJ1-2, with TRBD1 matching over 7 bases. This CDR3 region has 13 residues. Germline CDR1 is SGHTS and CDR2 is YDEGEE. V lost 0 bases and J lost 8; bases outside the gene matches: 4. This chain's CDR3 is CASSLGQGRGYTF. For the CDR3, the DNA is TGTGCCAGCAGCTTGGGACAGGGAAGGGGCTACACCTTC. Full variable domain (outside the CDR3, taken from reference TRBV5-8 and TRBJ1-2): EAGVTQSPTHLIKTRGQQATLRCSPISGHTSVYWYQQALGLGLQFLLWYDEGEERNRGNFPPRFSGRQFPNYSSELNVNALELEDSALYLCASSLGQGRGYTFGSGTRLTVV.

This chain uses TRBV18 with TRBJ2-5; 7 positions match TRBD1. The CDR3 is 14 amino acids. The ends lost 5 bases at V and 1 base at J; junction bases unmatched: 4. In germline, CDR1 is KGHSH, CDR2 LQKENI. CDR3: CASSWTGPQETQYF. The CDR3 DNA sequence: TGTGCCAGCTCATGGACAGGTCCCCAAGAGACCCAGTACTTC.

The chain is built from TRBV27 and TRBJ2-3, with 8 positions matching TRBD1. Germline V gives CDR1 MNHEY, CDR2 SMNVEV (reference sequence). The CDR3 is 17 residues long. V lost 2 bases, J lost 8 bases, and 15 bases stayed unmatched. The DNA for the CDR3 is TGTGCCAGCAGTTTACCCAGGACAGGGTCAAGCGTGGGTACGCAGTATTTT. Its protein product is CASSLPRTGSSVGTQYF.

This chain joins TRBV7-8 and TRBJ1-5; tentative D call: TRBD1 (6 bases). CDR1 is SGHVS, CDR2 FQNEAQ, per germline. This CDR3 has 16 amino acids. V lost 5 bases and J 0 bases, leaving 14 bases between the germline ends. CDR3: CASSILDSYSNQPQHF. In nucleotides, the CDR3 is TGTGCCAGCAGCATTTTGGACAGTTATAGCAATCAGCCCCAGCATTTT.

The chain uses TRBV6-6 and TRBJ2-5, with TRBD2 as a possible D gene (6 bases). Per the germline V gene, CDR1 is MNHNY and CDR2 is SVGAGI (reference sequence). Trimming removed 8 bases at V and 4 bases at J, with 11 bases between. This CDR3 has 12 residues. CDR3 DNA: TGTGCCAGCTCCGCAGCGGGAGAGACCCAGTACTTC. Translating it yields CASSAAGETQYF.

V gene TRBV6-5 combines with J gene TRBJ2-2; D remains unclear. Per germline, CDR1 MNHEY and CDR2 SVGAGI. V dropped 2 bases and J dropped 6 bases, with 7 bases sitting between them. This CDR3 region has 13 residues. Here the CDR3 DNA reads TGTGCCAGCAGTTACGTAGAAGCCGGGGAGCTGTTTTTT. Translated, it gives CASSYVEAGELFF.

This clone was recorded only once. The J gene is TRBJ1-2, the V gene TRBV13; D not certain. The V end was cut by 5 bases, the J end by 0 bases, with 13 bases between. Germline V CDR1 and CDR2: PRHDT, FYEKMQ (reference sequence). This CDR3 has 15 residues. CDR3 sequence (DNA): TGTGCCAGCAGCAGCGGACGGATGACTAACTATGGCTACACCTTC. It specifies CASSSGRMTNYGYTF.